The rows below give T cell receptor beta chains drawn from one sample of a study of long-term antiretroviral therapy in people with HIV. The repertoire was sequenced with immunoSEQ multiplex PCR; TCRdb's copy has only in-frame clones and lacks some. The sample includes roughly 45,000 clones, about 86% seen only once; the top ten take roughly 3.2%. The source material was unsorted PBMCs, sampled 0.8 years after starting antiretroviral therapy. The source is a young woman with HIV. The CDR3 runs from the conserved cysteine through the conserved F or W. D genes are given only for firm matches. Rows give clone size only sometimes, using once, few, many, or a class for an expanded clone.

CDR3: CASSVPGDYYGYTF
DNA: TGTGCCAGCAGCGTACCCGGGGATTACTATGGCTACACCTTC
J: TRBJ1-2
size: -
D: -
V: TRBV5-4

CDR3: CASSVTGWAGGPSDTQYF
DNA: TGTGCCAGCAGCGTAACAGGGTGGGCGGGAGGGCCCTCAGATACGCAGTATTTT
J: TRBJ2-3
size: -
D: TRBD2
V: TRBV9

CDR3: CASSLVGRKSYGYTF
DNA: TGTGCCAGCAGCTTGGTTGGCAGGAAAAGTTATGGCTACACCTTC
J: TRBJ1-2
size: -
D: -
V: TRBV5-6

CDR3: CASSSNGKDQYF
DNA: TGTGCCAGCAGCTCAAACGGGAAGGATCAGTACTTC
J: TRBJ2-7
size: -
D: -
V: TRBV9

CDR3: CASSIGRRKTSALFQDTQYF
DNA: TGTGCCAGTAGTATAGGTCGGAGAAAGACTAGCGCATTATTCCAGGATACGCAGTATTTT
J: TRBJ2-3
size: -
D: TRBD2
V: TRBV19

CDR3: CASSLRGTQETQYF
DNA: TGTGCCAGCAGCTTGCGGGGAACACAAGAGACCCAGTACTTC
J: TRBJ2-5
size: -
D: -
V: TRBV5-6

CDR3: CASSLDKHEQFF
DNA: TGTGCCAGCAGCTTAGATAAACATGAGCAGTTCTTC
J: TRBJ2-1
size: -
D: -
V: TRBV11-3

CDR3: CASSPRTGEETQYF
DNA: TGTGCCAGCAGCCCTCGCACAGGGGAAGAGACCCAGTACTTC
J: TRBJ2-5
size: few
D: TRBD1
V: TRBV7-2

CDR3: CASLKLAGVETQYF
DNA: TGTGCCAGCCTGAAACTAGCGGGAGTAGAGACCCAGTACTTC
J: TRBJ2-5
size: -
D: TRBD2
V: TRBV28

CDR3: CASSWGGGRGFYEQYF
DNA: TGTGCCAGCAGCTGGGGGGGAGGGAGGGGGTTCTACGAGCAGTACTTC
J: TRBJ2-7
size: -
D: -
V: TRBV5-6

CDR3: CASSPGTRQYSNQPQHF
DNA: TGTGCCAGCAGCCCCGGGACCCGGCAGTACAGCAATCAGCCCCAGCATTTT
J: TRBJ1-5
size: -
D: -
V: TRBV21-1

CDR3: CASSHLHSPRVGAGGANVLTF
DNA: TGTGCCAGCAGCCATCTCCATTCCCCCAGGGTGGGCGCGGGTGGGGCCAACGTCCTGACTTTC
J: TRBJ2-6
size: -
D: -
V: TRBV9

CDR3: CASSLSNTGELFF
DNA: TGTGCCAGCAGCTTATCGAACACCGGGGAGCTGTTTTTT
J: TRBJ2-2
size: -
D: -
V: TRBV7-3

CDR3: CASSSNSNYGYTF
DNA: TGTGCCAGCAGTTCGAATAGTAACTATGGCTACACCTTC
J: TRBJ1-2
size: -
D: -
V: TRBV27

CDR3: CAISPGQGKNTIYF
DNA: TGTGCCATCAGTCCGGGACAGGGAAAAAACACCATATATTTT
J: TRBJ1-3
size: -
D: TRBD1
V: TRBV10-3

CDR3: CASSPRTGSNTGELFF
DNA: TGTGCCAGCAGCCCCCGGACAGGTAGTAACACCGGGGAGCTGTTTTTT
J: TRBJ2-2
size: -
D: TRBD1
V: TRBV11-1

CDR3: CASSQATGISNQPQHF
DNA: TGTGCCAGCAGCCAGGCGACAGGTATTAGCAATCAGCCCCAGCATTTT
J: TRBJ1-5
size: -
D: -
V: TRBV4-2

CDR3: CASSLDSGGASNYGYTF
DNA: TGTGCCAGCAGCCTGGACTCAGGGGGCGCATCGAACTATGGCTACACCTTC
J: TRBJ1-2
size: -
D: TRBD1
V: TRBV7-2

CDR3: CASSFTGGPVGNTIYF
DNA: TGTGCCAGCAGCTTTACAGGGGGCCCGGTTGGAAACACCATATATTTT
J: TRBJ1-3
size: -
D: TRBD1
V: TRBV7-2

CDR3: CASSSHRDMGGYTF
DNA: TGTGCCAGCAGCTCCCACAGGGATATGGGCGGCTACACCTTC
J: TRBJ1-2
size: few
D: -
V: TRBV5-4

CDR3: CASSGMNGQGENQETQYF
DNA: TGTGCCAGCAGTGGGATGAATGGGCAGGGAGAAAACCAAGAGACCCAGTACTTC
J: TRBJ2-5
size: -
D: -
V: TRBV28

CDR3: CASSPFGTDTNNEQFF
DNA: TGTGCCAGCTCACCTTTCGGGACGGATACTAACAATGAGCAGTTCTTC
J: TRBJ2-1
size: -
D: -
V: TRBV18

CDR3: CASISQGTYEQYF
DNA: TGTGCCAGCATCTCGCAGGGAACCTACGAGCAGTACTTC
J: TRBJ2-7
size: -
D: -
V: TRBV7-9

CDR3: CASSPSNLMGSGANVLTF
DNA: TGTGCCAGCAGCCCCTCTAATCTAATGGGCTCTGGGGCCAACGTCCTGACTTTC
J: TRBJ2-6
size: -
D: -
V: TRBV7-8

CDR3: CASTHPVVGYEQYF
DNA: TGTGCCAGCACCCACCCTGTAGTGGGATACGAGCAGTACTTC
J: TRBJ2-7
size: few
D: -
V: TRBV7-9

CDR3: CASSQAGVGYNEQFF
DNA: TGCGCCAGCAGCCAGGCGGGAGTAGGATACAATGAGCAGTTCTTC
J: TRBJ2-1
size: -
D: TRBD2
V: TRBV4-1

CDR3: CASSFRVGNTIYF
DNA: TGTGCCAGCAGTTTCCGGGTAGGAAACACCATATATTTT
J: TRBJ1-3
size: once
D: -
V: TRBV27

CDR3: CASSMSLQGNTQYF
DNA: TGTGCCAGTAGTATGTCACTGCAGGGTAATACGCAGTATTTT
J: TRBJ2-3
size: -
D: -
V: TRBV19

CDR3: CASSSRTEYGYTF
DNA: TGTGCCAGCAGTTCCCGGACAGAGTATGGCTACACCTTC
J: TRBJ1-2
size: -
D: -
V: TRBV28

CDR3: CASSYTKYEQYF
DNA: TGTGCCAGCAGTTACACAAAATACGAGCAGTACTTC
J: TRBJ2-7
size: once
D: -
V: TRBV6-6

CDR3: CASSSTPFRQGAGDTQYF
DNA: TGTGCCAGCAGCTCTACTCCCTTTAGACAGGGTGCAGGGGATACGCAGTATTTT
J: TRBJ2-3
size: once
D: TRBD1
V: TRBV11-1

CDR3: CASASTGARSGYTF
DNA: TGTGCCAGTGCCTCGACGGGAGCCCGATCTGGCTACACCTTC
J: TRBJ1-2
size: -
D: -
V: TRBV19

CDR3: CAISESGQGHGYTF
DNA: TGTGCCATCAGTGAGTCCGGACAGGGCCATGGCTACACCTTC
J: TRBJ1-2
size: -
D: TRBD1
V: TRBV10-3

CDR3: CASSLCLPGACRADEQYF
DNA: TGTGCCAGCAGTTTGTGTCTCCCAGGGGCTTGTAGGGCGGACGAGCAGTACTTC
J: TRBJ2-7
size: -
D: -
V: TRBV28

CDR3: CASSLPDRGWFRETQYF
DNA: TGTGCCAGCAGCCTCCCTGACAGGGGCTGGTTTCGAGAGACCCAGTACTTC
J: TRBJ2-5
size: -
D: TRBD1
V: TRBV7-3

CDR3: CASSIPGRAPEQYF
DNA: TGTGCCAGTAGTATTCCCGGGAGGGCCCCCGAGCAGTACTTC
J: TRBJ2-7
size: -
D: TRBD2
V: TRBV19

CDR3: CASSLGREYEQYF
DNA: TGTGCCAGCAGCTTAGGAAGAGAATACGAGCAGTACTTC
J: TRBJ2-7
size: -
D: -
V: TRBV7-2

CDR3: CATSRDRGDEQYF
DNA: TGTGCCACCAGCAGAGATCGGGGTGACGAGCAGTACTTC
J: TRBJ2-7
size: -
D: -
V: TRBV15

CDR3: CASTPAGRSSYEQYF
DNA: TGCGCCAGCACTCCCGCAGGTCGAAGCTCCTACGAGCAGTACTTC
J: TRBJ2-7
size: -
D: -
V: TRBV5-1

CDR3: CASSPIPVSGNTEAFF
DNA: TGTGCCAGCTCACCAATCCCAGTTAGTGGAAACACTGAAGCTTTCTTT
J: TRBJ1-1
size: -
D: -
V: TRBV18

CDR3: CASSLAGGGRIDEQFF
DNA: TGTGCCAGCAGCTTAGCCGGGGGGGGGAGGATCGATGAGCAGTTCTTC
J: TRBJ2-1
size: -
D: TRBD2
V: TRBV7-8

CDR3: CASSATGFGETQYF
DNA: TGTGCCAGTAGTGCGACAGGGTTCGGCGAGACCCAGTACTTC
J: TRBJ2-5
size: -
D: TRBD1
V: TRBV19

CDR3: CASSLGTGGKETQYF
DNA: TGTGCCAGCAGCTTAGGGACAGGGGGCAAAGAGACCCAGTACTTC
J: TRBJ2-5
size: -
D: TRBD1
V: TRBV7-9

CDR3: CASSETGGYGYTF
DNA: TGTGCCAGCAGTGAGACAGGGGGCTATGGCTACACCTTC
J: TRBJ1-2
size: -
D: TRBD1
V: TRBV6-4

CDR3: CASSLLGLSEQFF
DNA: TGTGCCAGCAGCTTATTAGGGTTGAGTGAGCAGTTCTTC
J: TRBJ2-1
size: -
D: -
V: TRBV7-2

CDR3: CASSWDRGDAFF
DNA: TGTGCCAGCAGCTGGGACAGGGGTGATGCTTTCTTT
J: TRBJ1-1
size: -
D: TRBD1
V: TRBV7-8

CDR3: CATSRVRFTGTDTQYF
DNA: TGTGCCACCAGCAGAGTGAGGTTTACAGGGACAGATACGCAGTATTTT
J: TRBJ2-3
size: -
D: -
V: TRBV15

CDR3: CASSFSGDTQYF
DNA: TGTGCCAGCAGTTTTTCGGGAGATACGCAGTATTTT
J: TRBJ2-3
size: -
D: -
V: TRBV28

CDR3: CASDREQGTDTQYF
DNA: TGTGCCAGCGATCGGGAGCAGGGCACAGATACGCAGTATTTT
J: TRBJ2-3
size: few
D: -
V: TRBV2

CDR3: CASRMNTGELFF
DNA: TGTGCCAGCAGGATGAACACCGGGGAGCTGTTTTTT
J: TRBJ2-2
size: -
D: -
V: TRBV7-3

CDR3: CASSSRQSNQPQHF
DNA: TGTGCCAGCAGCTCCCGACAGAGCAATCAGCCCCAGCATTTT
J: TRBJ1-5
size: -
D: -
V: TRBV13

CDR3: CASSFREANTEAFF
DNA: TGTGCCAGCAGTTTTAGGGAAGCGAACACTGAAGCTTTCTTT
J: TRBJ1-1
size: -
D: -
V: TRBV27

CDR3: CASSLIRTGYGYTF
DNA: TGTGCCAGTAGTCTGATACGGACAGGGTATGGCTACACCTTC
J: TRBJ1-2
size: -
D: TRBD1
V: TRBV19